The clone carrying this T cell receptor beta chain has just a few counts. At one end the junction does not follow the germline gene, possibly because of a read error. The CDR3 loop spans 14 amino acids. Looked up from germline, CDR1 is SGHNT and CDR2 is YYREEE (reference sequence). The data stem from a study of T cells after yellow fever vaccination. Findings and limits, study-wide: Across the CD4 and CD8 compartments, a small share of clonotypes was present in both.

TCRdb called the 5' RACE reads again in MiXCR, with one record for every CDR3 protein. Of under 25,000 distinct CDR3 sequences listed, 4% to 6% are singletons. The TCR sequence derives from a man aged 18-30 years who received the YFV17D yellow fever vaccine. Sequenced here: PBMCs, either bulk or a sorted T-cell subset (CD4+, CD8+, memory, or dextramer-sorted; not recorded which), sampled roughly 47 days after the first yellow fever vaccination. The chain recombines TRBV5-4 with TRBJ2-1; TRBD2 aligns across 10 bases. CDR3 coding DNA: TGTGCCAGCAGCTTGGGGGTTGCGAGCGGGGGGGTGGTCTTC. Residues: CASSLGVASGGVVF.